The clone carrying this T cell receptor (beta chain) was seen repeatedly, ten times or more. These data belong to a study of early T cells in non-severe SARS-CoV-2 infection. This CDR3 has 14 amino acids. Per germline, CDR1 SQVTM and CDR2 ANQGSEA. The V and J ends lost 2 bases and 2 bases, in that order; junction bases with no gene match: 2. TCRdb called the 5' RACE reads again in MiXCR, with one record for every CDR3 protein. There are around 67,000 distinct CDR3 sequences in the sample; 9.5% to 12% occur only once, and approximately 5% lies in the top ten. This clonotype was obtained from an adult who was a healthcare worker with PCR-confirmed SARS-CoV-2 infection or an uninfected control (not recorded which). This chain connects TRBV29-1 to TRBJ2-1, with TRBD1 matching over 8 bases. The sample in question was whole blood, obtained at baseline. CDR3 coding DNA: TGCAGCGTTGAAAGGGACAGGACCTACAATGAGCAGTTCTTC. Protein: CSVERDRTYNEQFF.